Listed below are T cell receptor beta chains from one sample, sequenced in a study of blood T cell repertoires in COVID-19. Here immunoSEQ multiplex PCR was the method, and the copy in TCRdb shows in-frame clones only, minus some. The data show over 120,000 clones, 75% to 90% seen once. Sequencing was performed on peripheral blood. The receptors originated from a human donor in a cohort sampled during active COVID-19. The CDR3 runs from the conserved cysteine through the conserved F or W. Each record gives: clone size, V gene, D gene, J gene, CDR3 DNA, CDR3 protein. D genes are given only for firm matches. Clone size, where shown, is once, few, many, or a class for clones that have expanded.

abundance: NA; v_gene: TRBV6-2/TRBV6-3; d_gene: NA; j_gene: TRBJ1-2; CDR3nt: TGTGCCAGCAGCGCCAACAGGGTGGCTGGCTACACCTTC; CDR3aa: CASSANRVAGYTF
abundance: once; v_gene: TRBV7-2; d_gene: TRBD2; j_gene: TRBJ2-1; CDR3nt: TGTGCCAGCAGCCCCGTCCCCTCGGGAGGCGATGAGCAGTTCTTC; CDR3aa: CASSPVPSGGDEQFF
abundance: few; v_gene: TRBV7-2; d_gene: NA; j_gene: TRBJ1-1; CDR3nt: TGTGCCAGCAGCAGTTCGGGGGGATTTTCTACTGAAGCTTTCTTT; CDR3aa: CASSSSGGFSTEAFF
abundance: NA; v_gene: TRBV11-3; d_gene: NA; j_gene: TRBJ2-5; CDR3nt: TGTGCCAGCAGCCCAAGTCCTCTGCGGGAGACCCAGTACTTC; CDR3aa: CASSPSPLRETQYF
abundance: few; v_gene: TRBV18; d_gene: NA; j_gene: TRBJ2-3; CDR3nt: TGTGCCAGCTCCCAGGGTCTGGGCACAGATACGCAGTATTTT; CDR3aa: CASSQGLGTDTQYF
abundance: NA; v_gene: TRBV23-1; d_gene: NA; j_gene: TRBJ1-5; CDR3nt: TGCGCCAGCAGTCAAAGTCCCAGGGTGCAGCCCCAGCATTTT; CDR3aa: CASSQSPRVQPQHF
abundance: once; v_gene: TRBV6-5; d_gene: TRBD2; j_gene: TRBJ2-5; CDR3nt: TGTGCCAGCTGCGGACTAGCGGGAGGGCGCGAGACCCAGTACTTC; CDR3aa: CASCGLAGGRETQYF
abundance: NA; v_gene: TRBV7-2; d_gene: TRBD1; j_gene: TRBJ2-1; CDR3nt: TGTGCCAGCAGCCCAGATACAGGGGGCAATGAGCAGTTCTTC; CDR3aa: CASSPDTGGNEQFF
abundance: NA; v_gene: TRBV6-5; d_gene: TRBD2; j_gene: TRBJ2-1; CDR3nt: TGTGCCAGCTGGAAGCAGCGGGGTTCCAATGAGCAGTTCTTC; CDR3aa: CASWKQRGSNEQFF
abundance: NA; v_gene: TRBV7-8; d_gene: NA; j_gene: TRBJ1-2; CDR3nt: TGTGCCAGCAGCTTAGTGGAGGACTCTAACTATGGCTACACCTTC; CDR3aa: CASSLVEDSNYGYTF
abundance: once; v_gene: TRBV15; d_gene: NA; j_gene: TRBJ1-1; CDR3nt: TGTGCCACCAGCAGCTATAAGGGAGAAAACACTGAAGCTTTCTTT; CDR3aa: CATSSYKGENTEAFF
abundance: NA; v_gene: TRBV9; d_gene: TRBD1; j_gene: TRBJ1-2; CDR3nt: TGTGCCAGCAGCTGGGGACAGGGGGCAGCTGGCTACACCTTC; CDR3aa: CASSWGQGAAGYTF
abundance: NA; v_gene: TRBV2; d_gene: NA; j_gene: TRBJ2-3; CDR3nt: TGTGCCAGCAGTCCTCTAGGATATACGCAGTATTTT; CDR3aa: CASSPLGYTQYF
abundance: once; v_gene: TRBV25-1; d_gene: TRBD1; j_gene: TRBJ2-3; CDR3nt: TGTGCCAGCGCCGAAAGGGGGCGGACAGATACGCAGTATTTT; CDR3aa: CASAERGRTDTQYF
abundance: NA; v_gene: TRBV30; d_gene: NA; j_gene: TRBJ1-6; CDR3nt: TGTGCCTGGAGTCCGGGACAACCGGGGCCACCCCTCCACTTT; CDR3aa: CAWSPGQPGPPLHF
abundance: NA; v_gene: TRBV15; d_gene: NA; j_gene: TRBJ2-3; CDR3nt: TGTGCCACCAGCAGGCCTCGAGCGGGTACTAGCACAGATACGCAGTATTTT; CDR3aa: CATSRPRAGTSTDTQYF
abundance: NA; v_gene: TRBV21-1; d_gene: NA; j_gene: TRBJ2-3; CDR3nt: TGTGCCAGCAGCATCATCGGGACTCCCTCAGATACGCAGTATTTT; CDR3aa: CASSIIGTPSDTQYF
abundance: NA; v_gene: TRBV7-2; d_gene: TRBD2; j_gene: TRBJ2-3; CDR3nt: TGTGCCAGCAGCTTAGATCTAGCGGGGGGGTACACAGATACGCAGTATTTT; CDR3aa: CASSLDLAGGYTDTQYF
abundance: NA; v_gene: TRBV4-2; d_gene: NA; j_gene: TRBJ1-4; CDR3nt: TGTGCCAGCAGCCGGACAGTCGGATCAACTAATGAAAAACTGTTTTTT; CDR3aa: CASSRTVGSTNEKLFF
abundance: NA; v_gene: TRBV11-3; d_gene: TRBD1; j_gene: TRBJ1-3; CDR3nt: TGTGCCAGCAGCCGCTCACAGGGGTACTCTGGAAACACCATATATTTT; CDR3aa: CASSRSQGYSGNTIYF
abundance: NA; v_gene: TRBV5-1; d_gene: TRBD1; j_gene: TRBJ2-7; CDR3nt: TGCGCCAGCAGCTTGGGTCCGGGACAGGGCAGCCACGAGCAGTACTTC; CDR3aa: CASSLGPGQGSHEQYF
abundance: few; v_gene: TRBV2; d_gene: NA; j_gene: TRBJ1-5; CDR3nt: TGTGCCAGCAGTGCCCAGGGAAACGCTCAGCCCCAGCATTTT; CDR3aa: CASSAQGNAQPQHF
abundance: NA; v_gene: TRBV19; d_gene: TRBD1; j_gene: TRBJ1-2; CDR3nt: TGTGCCAGTAGTATATCCAGGGGGGCAGCCCTAGCTAACTATGGCTACACCTTC; CDR3aa: CASSISRGAALANYGYTF
abundance: NA; v_gene: TRBV19; d_gene: TRBD2; j_gene: TRBJ2-5; CDR3nt: TGTGCCAGTAGTATAGGTAGCGGGGGGCAAGAGACCCAGTACTTC; CDR3aa: CASSIGSGGQETQYF
abundance: NA; v_gene: TRBV4-3; d_gene: NA; j_gene: TRBJ2-3; CDR3nt: TGCGCCAGCAGCCAAGATGCCCAGCGGCTCACAGATACGCAGTATTTT; CDR3aa: CASSQDAQRLTDTQYF